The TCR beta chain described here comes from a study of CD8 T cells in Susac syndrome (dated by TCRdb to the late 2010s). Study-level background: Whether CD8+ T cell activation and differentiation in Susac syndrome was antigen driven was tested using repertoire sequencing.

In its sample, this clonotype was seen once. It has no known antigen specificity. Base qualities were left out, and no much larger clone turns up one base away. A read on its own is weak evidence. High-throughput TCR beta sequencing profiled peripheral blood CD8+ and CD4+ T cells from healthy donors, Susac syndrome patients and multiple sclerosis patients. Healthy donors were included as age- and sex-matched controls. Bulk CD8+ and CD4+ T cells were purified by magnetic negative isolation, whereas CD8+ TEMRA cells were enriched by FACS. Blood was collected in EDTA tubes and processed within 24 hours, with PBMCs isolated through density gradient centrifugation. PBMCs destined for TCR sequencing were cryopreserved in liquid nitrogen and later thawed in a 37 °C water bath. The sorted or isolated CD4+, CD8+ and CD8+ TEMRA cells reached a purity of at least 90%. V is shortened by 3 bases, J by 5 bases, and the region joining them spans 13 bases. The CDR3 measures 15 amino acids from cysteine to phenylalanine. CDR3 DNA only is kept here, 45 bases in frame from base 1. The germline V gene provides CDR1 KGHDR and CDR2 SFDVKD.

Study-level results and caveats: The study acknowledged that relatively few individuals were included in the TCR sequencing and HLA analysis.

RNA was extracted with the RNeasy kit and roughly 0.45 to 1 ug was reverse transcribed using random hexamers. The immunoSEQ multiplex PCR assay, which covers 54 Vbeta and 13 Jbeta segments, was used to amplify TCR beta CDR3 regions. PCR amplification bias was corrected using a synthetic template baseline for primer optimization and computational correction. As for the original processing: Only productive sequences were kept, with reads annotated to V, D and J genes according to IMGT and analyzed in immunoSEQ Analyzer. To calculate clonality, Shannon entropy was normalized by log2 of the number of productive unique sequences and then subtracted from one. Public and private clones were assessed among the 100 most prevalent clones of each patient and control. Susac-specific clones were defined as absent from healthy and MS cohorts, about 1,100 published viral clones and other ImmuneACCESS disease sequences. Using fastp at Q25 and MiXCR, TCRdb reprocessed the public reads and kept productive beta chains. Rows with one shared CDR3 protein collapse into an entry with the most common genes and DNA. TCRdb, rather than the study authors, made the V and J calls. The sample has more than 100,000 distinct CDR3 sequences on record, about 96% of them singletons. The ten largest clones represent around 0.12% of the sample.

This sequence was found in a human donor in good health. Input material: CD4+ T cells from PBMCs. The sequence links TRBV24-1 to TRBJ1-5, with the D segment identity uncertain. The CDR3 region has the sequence CATSDQTEGDQPQHF. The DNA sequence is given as TGTGCCACCAGTGATCAGACCGAAGGAGATCAGCCCCAGCATTTT.